This is a list of T cell receptor beta chains from one sample in a study of synovial regulatory T cells in juvenile arthritis. Profiling relied on immunoSEQ multiplex PCR, and the TCRdb table lists in-frame clones only, not all of them. The sample spans roughly 9,900 clones; the ten largest clones claim approximately 1.2%. The sequenced material came from Treg cells from blood. All receptors come from a donor aged 2-35 years with juvenile idiopathic arthritis. Both conserved end residues are part of each CDR3. Clone size appears in some rows only: once, few, many, or a class for an expanded clone.

CDR3	V	J	size
CASSPGIDNEKLFF	TRBV18	TRBJ1-4	medium-sized
CASSSPTSGSYEQYF	TRBV27	TRBJ2-7	-
CASSPGQGNSGNTIYF	TRBV9	TRBJ1-3	-
CASSPRVAGGSGANVLTF	TRBV5-4	TRBJ2-6	-
CASSVGGGLSNYGYTF	TRBV9	TRBJ1-2	-
CASSIERLNTGELFF	TRBV19	TRBJ2-2	-
CASTFTGVDIQYF	TRBV19	TRBJ2-4	medium-sized
CASSERAGGSNTGELFF	TRBV2	TRBJ2-2	-
CASSQATDSSGANVLTF	TRBV4-2	TRBJ2-6	-
CARDEQFF	TRBV27	TRBJ2-1	-
CASSHIGTAYEQYF	TRBV7-8	TRBJ2-7	-
CASSPFYEQYF	TRBV2	TRBJ2-7	-
CASSSGTGAEKLFF	TRBV27	TRBJ1-4	-
CASSRQGPLGEKLFF	TRBV4-2	TRBJ1-4	-
CASSLSRRGMNSYEQYF	TRBV7-9	TRBJ2-7	-
CASSVVPGNTEAFF	TRBV9	TRBJ1-1	-
CASSPRGRDTQYF	TRBV28	TRBJ2-3	-
CASSRTGYYGYTF	TRBV7-9	TRBJ1-2	-
CASSEAEWRGDIQYF	TRBV2	TRBJ2-4	medium-sized
CASSPGTVFYEQYF	TRBV2	TRBJ2-7	-
CASSPGPREQYF	TRBV7-9	TRBJ2-7	-
CSGGQEYNEQFF	TRBV29-1	TRBJ2-1	-
CASSLDASNEQFF	TRBV11-3	TRBJ2-1	-
CASRWGSGANVLTF	TRBV19	TRBJ2-6	medium-sized
CASHDLAKNIQYF	TRBV28	TRBJ2-4	-
CASSLAGDRGRNTEAFF	TRBV7-2	TRBJ1-1	-
CASSPMASGAYEQYF	TRBV7-6	TRBJ2-7	-
CASSSRDYSYEQYF	TRBV7-9	TRBJ2-7	-
CASSQDRTVADGYTF	TRBV4-1	TRBJ1-2	-
CASPLTGVGARDEQYF	TRBV19	TRBJ2-7	medium-sized